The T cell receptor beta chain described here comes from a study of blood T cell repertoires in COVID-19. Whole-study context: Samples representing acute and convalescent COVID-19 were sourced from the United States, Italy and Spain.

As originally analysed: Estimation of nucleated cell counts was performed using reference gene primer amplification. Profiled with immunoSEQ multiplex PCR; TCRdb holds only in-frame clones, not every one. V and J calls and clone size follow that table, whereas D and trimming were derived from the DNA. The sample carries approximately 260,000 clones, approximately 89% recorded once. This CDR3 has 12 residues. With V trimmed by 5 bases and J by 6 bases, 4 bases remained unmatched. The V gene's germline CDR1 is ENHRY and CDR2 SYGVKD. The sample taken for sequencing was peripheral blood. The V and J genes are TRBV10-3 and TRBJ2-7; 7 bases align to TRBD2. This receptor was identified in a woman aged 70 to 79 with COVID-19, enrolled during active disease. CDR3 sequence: CAISWSGGEQYF. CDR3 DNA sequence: TGTGCCATCAGTTGGTCGGGAGGCGAGCAGTACTTC.